The 31 T cell receptor beta chains presented below share a single source sample, sequenced in a study of Graves' ophthalmopathy and Graves' hyperthyroidism. RNA served as the template for amplifying TCR beta CDR3 regions. The authors performed first-round RT-PCR with HTBI primers and then a second-round multiplex PCR. TCRdb reprocessed the multiplex PCR reads via MiXCR and lists one record per CDR3 protein. The sample records 400,000 to 450,000 distinct CDR3 sequences, roughly 21% being singletons. Sequences were obtained from peripheral blood. The source is a woman younger than 30 with stable Graves' hyperthyroidism.

The chain is built from TRBV6-2 or TRBV6-3 and TRBJ1-1; maybe TRBD1 (5 bases). V lost 2 bases, J lost 0 bases, and 10 bases lay in between. CDR3 length: 15 residues. The germline V gene encodes CDR1 MNHEY and CDR2 SVGEGT. The CDR3 nucleotides read TGTGCCAGCAGTTACCCCGGGACCGTGAACACTGAAGCTTTCTTT. Translation gives CASSYPGTVNTEAFF.

In its sample, this clonotype was seen many times. A much more abundant neighbour one base away suggests this may be a read error. The V call is TRBV11-2, the J call TRBJ2-4; no definite D call. CDR1 is SGHAT, CDR2 FQNNGV, per germline. The CDR3 consists of 15 residues. This CDR3 is CASSPNTVAKNIKYF. DNA for the CDR3: TGTGCCAGCAGCCCTAACACCGTAGCCAAAAACATTAAGTACTTC.

This clonotype occurred many times. The chain recombines TRBV12-3 or TRBV12-4 with TRBJ2-2, with D possibly being TRBD2 (5 bases). The CDR3 has 14 amino acids. Trimming cost V 3 bases and J 3 bases, with 8 bases left between them. The chain's CDR3 is CASSFRGHTGELFF. CDR3 DNA: TGTGCCAGCAGTTTTCGGGGTCACACCGGGGAGCTGTTTTTT.

This clonotype was counted between two and nine times. The chain links TRBV27 to TRBJ2-1; 8 bases line up with TRBD2. The germline gives CDR1 MNHEY, CDR2 SMNVEV (reference sequence). This CDR3 has 16 residues. The V segment lost 7 bases and the J segment 0 bases; nucleotides outside the gene matches: 8. The CDR3 is CASTGSSGSSYNEQFF. CDR3 sequence (DNA): TGTGCCAGCACCGGGAGCAGCGGGAGCTCCTACAATGAGCAGTTCTTC.

This clonotype was picked up many times. The chain joins TRBV30 to TRBJ1-1; D gene uncertain. Germline-derived CDR1 and CDR2 are GTSNPN and SVGIG (reference sequence). The CDR3 totals 11 residues. Trimming cost V 3 bases and J 6 bases, with 8 bases left between them. The CDR3 nucleotides read TGTGCCTGGAGAGACCCCGCTGAAGCTTTCTTT. Its translation is CAWRDPAEAFF.

This clonotype was observed at least ten times. The chain employs TRBV6-4 and TRBJ2-3, with 10 bases fitting TRBD2. CDR3 length equals 15 residues. Germline lookup yields CDR1 MRHNA and CDR2 SNTAGT. J was trimmed by 2 bases and V by 4 bases; bases with no gene match: 3. The CDR3 nucleotides read TGTGCCAGCAGTGCCGGGACTAGCGACACAGATACGCAGTATTTT. This codes for CASSAGTSDTDTQYF.

This clonotype was detected many times. V and J are TRBV6-2 or TRBV6-3 and TRBJ2-2, with 9 bases fitting TRBD2. The germline V gene has CDR1 MNHEY and CDR2 SVGEGT. With 6 bases clipped from V and 9 bases from J, the junction kept 5 bases outside the gene matches. This CDR3 is built from 13 residues. The CDR3 DNA is TGTGCCAGCAGGGGTAGCGGGGGTCGGGAGCTGTTTTTT. Amino acids: CASRGSGGRELFF.

This clonotype was recorded at least ten times. The chain carries TRBV12-3 or TRBV12-4 and TRBJ1-1, with D unresolved. V lost 3 bases and J lost 0, with 11 bases in between. The CDR3 loop spans 15 amino acids. CDR3 sequence reads: CASSFGVFMNTEAFF. In DNA form, the CDR3 reads TGTGCCAGCAGTTTCGGGGTATTCATGAACACTGAAGCTTTCTTT.

This clonotype was counted at least ten times. The V and J genes are TRBV10-3 and TRBJ2-7, with 11 bases identical to TRBD2. Germline CDR1 and CDR2: ENHRY and SYGVKD. Trimming at V came to 5 bases and at J to 0 bases, leaving 3 bases not matched to a gene. This CDR3 spans 15 amino acids. CDR3 in amino acids: CAISRTSGRSYEQYF. The CDR3 bases are TGTGCCATCAGTAGGACTAGCGGGCGCTCCTACGAGCAGTACTTC.

This clonotype has at least ten counts. This chain uses TRBV7-2 with TRBJ1-6; D might be TRBD1 (6 bases). Trimming took 1 base from V and 5 from J, leaving 9 bases between them. The CDR3 spans 15 residues. Per germline, CDR1 SGHTA and CDR2 FQGNSA. CDR3 coding DNA: TGTGCCAGCAGCTTAGGGACAGCGAATAATTCACCCCTCCACTTT. Protein: CASSLGTANNSPLHF.

Many counts were recorded for this clonotype. This chain connects TRBV6-5 to TRBJ2-5, with 10 bases fitting TRBD2. Germline-derived CDR1 and CDR2 are MNHEY and SVGAGI. The ends lost 0 bases at V and 2 bases at J; junction bases unmatched: 6. This CDR3 is 17 amino acids long. DNA of the CDR3: TGTGCCAGCAGTTACTCATTGAGCGGGAGGGTTCAAGAGACCCAGTACTTC. Protein sequence: CASSYSLSGRVQETQYF.

This clonotype was picked up many times. The chain recombines TRBV12-5 with TRBJ2-2; TRBD2 matches 7 bases. Per germline, CDR1 LGHNT and CDR2 FRNRAP. CDR3 length: 15 amino acids. V lost 5 bases and J lost 0; bases outside the gene matches: 3. CDR3 region: CASGTTSANTGELFF. DNA for the CDR3: TGTGCTAGTGGTACAACTAGCGCGAACACCGGGGAGCTGTTTTTT.

At least ten counts were recorded for this clonotype. This sequence joins TRBV7-9 and TRBJ2-5, with D uncertain. Between the trimmed V and J ends, which lost 2 bases and 7 bases, there was a span of 11 bases. This CDR3 region has 13 residues. Germline assignment: CDR1 SEHNR and CDR2 FQNEAQ (reference sequence). CDR3 in amino acids: CASSLIATSTQYF. CDR3 DNA: TGTGCCAGCAGCTTAATAGCTACTTCGACCCAGTACTTC.

This clonotype was counted many times. This rearrangement joins TRBV20-1 to TRBJ2-6; 10 nucleotides align to TRBD1. The germline V gene encodes CDR1 DFQATT and CDR2 SNEGSKA (reference sequence). With 5 bases clipped from V and 0 bases from J, the junction kept 7 bases outside the gene matches. CDR3 length equals 17 residues. The CDR3 DNA reads as TGCAGTGCTCTGACAGGGGGCACTAACTCTGGGGCCAACGTCCTGACTTTC. This translates into CSALTGGTNSGANVLTF.

In this sample, this clonotype turned up many times. The V and J genes are TRBV6-5 and TRBJ1-3; tentative D call: TRBD1 (5 bases). Trimming took 10 bases from V and 8 from J, leaving 21 bases between them. CDR3 size: 14 residues. The germline gives CDR1 MNHEY, CDR2 SVGAGI. In DNA, the CDR3 is TGTGCCACTCATTCTGGGGGGAACCGGCACACCATATATTTT. Protein sequence: CATHSGGNRHTIYF.

This clonotype was counted at least ten times. The rearrangement links TRBV15 to TRBJ2-7, with 7 positions matching TRBD2. CDR3 length: 15 residues. V shed 0 bases, J shed 4 bases, and the junction held 6 bases outside the gene matches. Germline values: CDR1 LNHNV, CDR2 YYDKDF (reference sequence). The CDR3 DNA sequence: TGTGCCACCAGCAGAGATCTTGGGGGGGTTTACGAGCAGTACTTC. Protein: CATSRDLGGVYEQYF.

The chain links TRBV7-2 to TRBJ2-7; TRBD2 is a possible D gene (6 bases). The CDR3 is made up of 15 amino acids. Trimming took off 9 bases at V and 0 bases at J, with 18 bases between the two ends. In germline, CDR1 is SGHTA, CDR2 FQGNSA. CDR3 residues: CASRWGSEGSYEQYF. In DNA form, the CDR3 reads TGTGCCAGTAGATGGGGTTCGGAGGGCTCCTACGAGCAGTACTTC.

The V call is TRBV2, the J call TRBJ1-5; D call uncertain. From germline, CDR1 is SNHLY and CDR2 FYNNEI. V was shortened by 3 bases and J by 7 bases, with 10 bases between the two germline ends. The CDR3 sequence is 13 residues long. The CDR3 nucleotides read TGTGCCAGCAGTGATGCAGGAAGGCAGCCCCAGCATTTT. Its translation: CASSDAGRQPQHF.

As regards this clonotype: It is likely a read error, because the conserved phenylalanine at the end of the CDR3 is missing. This sequence joins TRBV2 and TRBJ1-6, with D possibly TRBD1 on 6 matching bases. V shed 2 bases and J shed 1 base, with 15 bases lying between them. CDR1 SNHLY and CDR2 FYNNEI come from the germline V gene. The CDR3 length is 18 residues. The CDR3 coding sequence is TGTGCCAGCAGTGAATTGGTTGGGGGGCTGTCCTATAATTCACCCCTCCACTCT. Encoded protein: CASSELVGGLSYNSPLHS.

The chain links TRBV12-3 or TRBV12-4 to TRBJ2-7, with D possibly matching TRBD1 (5 bases). The CDR3 extends over 14 amino acids. Trimming stripped 5 bases from V and 5 bases from J, with 16 bases between. The chain's CDR3 is CASSPGQGYHEQYF. The CDR3 nucleotides read TGTGCCAGCAGTCCCGGACAAGGTTACCACGAGCAGTACTTC.

This clonotype was counted ten times or more. The rearrangement joins TRBV7-2 to TRBJ2-5; unclear D gene. V was clipped by 5 bases and J by 4 bases, with 11 bases between them. The CDR3 covers 13 residues. CDR1 and CDR2 from the germline V gene are SGHTA and FQGNSA. Written as DNA, the CDR3 is TGTGCCAGCAGCCTCGACCTTAGAGAGACCCAGTACTTC. Translating it yields CASSLDLRETQYF.

This clonotype was found many times. This chain links TRBV3-1 with TRBJ1-2, with 10 bases fitting TRBD1. The CDR3 runs to 17 residues. The V segment lost 4 bases and the J segment 3 bases; nucleotides outside the gene matches: 11. CDR1 is LGHDT, CDR2 YNNKEL, per germline (reference sequence). This CDR3 is CASSPRFGQGDYYGYTF. In nucleotides, the CDR3 is TGTGCCAGCAGCCCGAGGTTCGGACAGGGGGACTACTATGGCTACACCTTC.

As concerns this clonotype: A much larger clonotype is one base distant, so this may be a read error. The final CDR3 position lacks the conserved phenylalanine or tryptophan, pointing to a likely read error. V gene TRBV24-1 combines with J gene TRBJ2-5; 7 nucleotides match TRBD1. CDR1 KGHDR and CDR2 SFDVKD come from the germline V gene. With 6 bases clipped from V and 4 bases from J, the junction kept 7 bases outside the gene matches. CDR3 size: 14 residues. CDR3 nucleotide sequence: TGTGCCACCAGTAATTCAGCAGGGGGAGAGACCCAGTACCTC. As protein: CATSNSAGGETQYL.

This clonotype was seen ten or more times. Given a much more abundant clone one base away, this may be a read error. The rearrangement uses TRBV6-5 and TRBJ2-7, with D maybe TRBD2 (5 bases). This CDR3 region has 15 residues. The V gene's germline CDR1 is MNHEY and CDR2 SVGAGI. CDR3 region: CTSSYTAALFYEQYF. For the CDR3, the DNA is TGTACCAGCAGTTACACAGCGGCACTCTTCTACGAGCAGTACTTC.

As for this clonotype: The junction differs from germline at one of its ends, possibly a read error. This chain uses TRBV6-1 with TRBJ2-7; 8 bases line up with TRBD1. This CDR3 comprises 13 residues. Per germline, CDR1 MNHNS and CDR2 SASEGT. The CDR3 nucleotides read TGTGCCAGCGGAGTCAGGGGGCGAGCGTCCAGTGACTTC. Translated, it gives CASGVRGRASSDF.

This clonotype was counted ten times or more. V and J are TRBV5-1 and TRBJ1-1; D is perhaps TRBD1 (5 bases). The CDR3 runs 14 residues. The V end was cut by 6 bases, the J end by 5 bases, with 17 bases between. Per the germline V gene, CDR1 is SGHRS and CDR2 is YFSETQ. The CDR3 loop is CASTDPQGRTEAFF. The CDR3 bases are TGCGCCAGCACCGACCCCCAGGGAAGGACTGAAGCTTTCTTT.

This clonotype appeared many times. This chain connects TRBV6-2 or TRBV6-3 to TRBJ1-5; the D gene is possibly TRBD1 (5 bases). This CDR3 is 15 amino acids long. V shed 5 bases and J shed 3 bases, with 14 bases lying between them. Germline lookup yields CDR1 MNHEY and CDR2 SVGEGT. The CDR3 sequence is CASSNRDGYNQPQHF. CDR3 sequence (DNA): TGTGCCAGCAGTAACCGGGACGGCTACAATCAGCCCCAGCATTTT.

The chain links TRBV6-1 to TRBJ1-1; D is unclear. The CDR3 runs 14 residues. Germline V gene data show CDR1 as MNHNS and CDR2 as SASEGT. The V end lost 2 bases, the J end lost 4 bases, and 11 bases lay between the germline ends. The chain's CDR3 is CASSEFLTGTEAFF. CDR3 coding DNA: TGTGCCAGCAGTGAATTTCTGACGGGCACTGAAGCTTTCTTT.

This clonotype has at least ten counts. The gene calls are TRBV7-9 and TRBJ1-1, with D maybe TRBD1 (5 bases). This CDR3 has 13 amino acids. V gave up 9 bases and J gave up 0 bases, with 11 bases separating them. The germline V gene encodes CDR1 SEHNR and CDR2 FQNEAQ (reference sequence). The CDR3 here is CASRQLLNTEAFF. DNA of the CDR3: TGTGCCAGTCGACAGTTACTGAACACTGAAGCTTTCTTT.

In this sample, this clonotype turned up many times. The J gene is TRBJ2-2, the V gene TRBV6-1; D may be TRBD1 (6 bases). Trimming left V 6 bases short and J 6 bases short, with 11 bases between. Looked up from germline, CDR1 is MNHNS and CDR2 is SASEGT. The CDR3 runs to 13 residues. CDR3 nucleotides: TGTGCCAGCAGGACAGGTTTCGCCGGGGAGCTGTTTTTT. Translation gives CASRTGFAGELFF.

This clonotype was seen ten or more times. V usage is TRBV7-6 and J usage is TRBJ1-2; D remains unclear. Germline V gene lookup returns CDR1 SGHVS and CDR2 FNYEAQ. This CDR3 has 14 amino acids. Deletions cut 1 base from V and 1 base from J, with 7 bases between. The CDR3 is CASSLEADNYGYTF. CDR3 DNA: TGTGCCAGCAGCTTAGAGGCGGATAACTATGGCTACACCTTC. The entire variable domain, with the rest obtained from reference TRBV7-6 and TRBJ1-2, is as follows: GAGVSQSPRYKVTKRGQDVALRCDPISGHVSLYWYRQALGQGPEFLTYFNYEAQQDKSGLPNDRFSAERPEGSISTLTIQRTEQRDSAMYRCASSLEADNYGYTFGSGTRLTVV.